Below are 12 T cell receptor beta chains sequenced from a single sample in a study of blood T cells in healthy people across ages (dated by TCRdb to about 2015). Receptor amplification or capture employed 5' RACE. TCRdb lists the instrument as Illumina HiSeq 2500. The second PCR ran for roughly 7 to 11 cycles and used a J-beta primer mix along with a sample-barcoded 5' primer. Starting from the raw public reads, TCRdb applied fastp trimming at Q25, assembled clones with MiXCR and retained in-frame beta chains. Every entry covers one CDR3 protein and lists the most common genes and DNA from its rows. The sample table lists 1.5 million to 2 million distinct CDR3 sequences, roughly 27% of them with a count of one. Of the sample, 7.7% falls within the top ten clones. The sequenced material came from blood. The receptors were sampled from a woman aged 30 to 39 in good health.

Many counts were recorded for this clonotype. The CDR3 loop is CASTPGQGAAGELFF. The CDR3 DNA reads TGTGCCAGCACCCCGGGACAGGGGGCGGCCGGGGAGCTGTTTTTT. The genes are TRBV6-5 and TRBJ2-2; 12 bases line up with TRBD1. With 7 bases clipped from V and 6 bases from J, the junction kept 6 bases outside the gene matches. This CDR3 has 15 amino acids. Germline V gene data show CDR1 as MNHEY and CDR2 as SVGAGI.

This chain joins TRBV20-1 and TRBJ2-1; TRBD2 agrees at 9 bases. The germline V gene encodes CDR1 DFQATT and CDR2 SNEGSKA (reference sequence). The CDR3 covers 14 residues. The junction had 7 bases not matched to a gene; V was cut back by 6 bases and J by 4 bases. The CDR3: CSALQTSGYNEQFF. The CDR3 nucleotides are TGCAGTGCCTTACAGACTAGCGGATACAATGAGCAGTTCTTC.

This chain uses TRBV7-2 with TRBJ1-5; 7 nucleotides agree with TRBD1. The CDR3 covers 15 residues. V lost 1 base, J lost 4 bases, and 4 bases stayed unmatched. Germline V gene data show CDR1 as SGHTA and CDR2 as FQGNSA. The DNA for the CDR3 is TGTGCCAGCAGCTTAGTAACAGGGGATAATCAGCCCCAGCATTTT. This sequence encodes CASSLVTGDNQPQHF.

This clonotype was seen just once. This rearrangement joins TRBV11-2 to TRBJ2-3; 15 bases are shared with TRBD2. The V gene's germline CDR1 is SGHAT and CDR2 FQNNGV. This CDR3 comprises 16 residues. Trimming took 3 bases from V and 5 from J; bases not matched to a gene: 3. CDR3 DNA: TGTGCCAGCAGCTTGGGGACTAGCGGGGGGAGAGATACGCAGTATTTT. It specifies CASSLGTSGGRDTQYF.

This sequence joins TRBV7-9 and TRBJ2-3; TRBD2 agrees at 9 bases. After removal of 4 bases from V and 6 bases from J, the junction contained 11 bases not matched to a gene. Germline CDR1 SEHNR, CDR2 FQNEAQ (reference sequence). This CDR3 region has 16 residues. The CDR3 bases are TGTGCCAGCAGCTCAGGACTAGCGCGAGAGGGGGATACGCAGTATTTT. Residues: CASSSGLAREGDTQYF.

The chain links TRBV7-9 to TRBJ1-2; perhaps TRBD1 as D (6 bases). CDR3 length: 14 residues. Trimming pared 5 bases from V and 3 bases from J, leaving 13 bases between. Germline V CDR1 and CDR2: SEHNR, FQNEAQ (reference sequence). CDR3: CASSAGQIDYGYTF. DNA for the CDR3: TGTGCCAGCAGCGCCGGACAGATAGACTATGGCTACACCTTC.

A note on this clonotype: This likely comes from a read error, as the CDR3 has no conserved phenylalanine or tryptophan at its end. The chain is built from TRBV14 and TRBJ2-6; D ambiguous. The CDR3 is made up of 15 amino acids. Germline CDR1 and CDR2: SGHDN and FVKESK. The V end was cut by 4 bases, the J end by 0 bases, with 7 bases between. Here the CDR3 reads CASSPLSSGANVLTC. CDR3 DNA: TGTGCCAGCAGCCCTCTAAGCTCTGGGGCCAACGTCCTGACTTGC.

This clonotype was found once. The rearrangement joins TRBV6-5 to TRBJ2-3; TRBD2 agrees at 8 bases. After removal of 0 bases from V and 2 bases from J, the junction contained 10 bases not matched to a gene. CDR1 and CDR2 (germline): MNHEY, SVGAGI. The CDR3 is made up of 18 amino acids. The CDR3 sequence is CASSYSPASGRFTDTQYF. The DNA for the CDR3 is TGTGCCAGCAGTTACTCCCCGGCGAGCGGGAGATTCACAGATACGCAGTATTTT.

This clonotype was counted a single time. An end of the junction does not agree with germline; a read error may underlie this. V gene TRBV12-3 or TRBV12-4 combines with J gene TRBJ1-4; D remains unclear. The CDR3 runs 13 residues. The CDR3 loop reads CATSVGINEKLVF. CDR3 nucleotide sequence: TGTGCCACCTCGGTGGGTATCAATGAAAAACTGGTTTTT.

As for this clonotype: A much larger clone sits a single nucleotide away, making a read error possible. The J gene is TRBJ2-7, the V gene TRBV29-1, with 11 nucleotides matching TRBD1. Germline V gene sequence: CDR1 SQVTM, CDR2 ANQGSEA. The J segment lost 3 bases and the V segment lost 4 bases, leaving 5 bases of the junction unmatched. CDR3 length: 14 amino acids. The CDR3 protein is CSVAGGQGDYEQYF. The CDR3 DNA is TGCAGCGTTGCGGGGGGACAGGGGGACTACGAGCAGTACTTC.

The chain has TRBV2 and TRBJ2-4; TRBD1 aligns across 7 bases. Germline assignment: CDR1 SNHLY and CDR2 FYNNEI. This CDR3 region has 14 residues. With 2 bases clipped from V and 5 bases from J, the junction kept 3 bases outside the gene matches. CDR3 sequence reads: CASSESQGENIQYF. CDR3 coding DNA: TGTGCCAGCAGTGAAAGCCAGGGGGAAAACATTCAGTACTTC.

This clonotype has a handful of counts. J is TRBJ2-1 and V is TRBV11-3; 7 nucleotides match TRBD1. CDR3 length: 16 residues. V gave up 0 bases and J gave up 8 bases; unmatched junction bases: 10. Per germline, CDR1 SGHNT and CDR2 YENEEA. CDR3 DNA: TGTGCCAGCAGCTTAGAAGGTCCCGGACAGGCTTATGAGCAGTTCTTC. It encodes CASSLEGPGQAYEQFF.